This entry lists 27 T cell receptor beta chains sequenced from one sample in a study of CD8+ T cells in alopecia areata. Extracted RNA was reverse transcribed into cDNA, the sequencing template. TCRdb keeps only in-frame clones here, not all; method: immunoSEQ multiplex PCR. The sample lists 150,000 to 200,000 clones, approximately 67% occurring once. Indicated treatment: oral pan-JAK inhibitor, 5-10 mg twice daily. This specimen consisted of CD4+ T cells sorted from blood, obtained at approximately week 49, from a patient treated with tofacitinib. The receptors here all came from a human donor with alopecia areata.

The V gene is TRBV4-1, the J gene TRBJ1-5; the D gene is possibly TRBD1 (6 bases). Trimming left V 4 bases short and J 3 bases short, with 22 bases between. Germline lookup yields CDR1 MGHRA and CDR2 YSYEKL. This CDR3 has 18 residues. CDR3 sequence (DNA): TGCGCCAGCAGCCCATACCATCTGACAGGCCACATCAATCAGCCCCAGCATTTT. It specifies CASSPYHLTGHINQPQHF.

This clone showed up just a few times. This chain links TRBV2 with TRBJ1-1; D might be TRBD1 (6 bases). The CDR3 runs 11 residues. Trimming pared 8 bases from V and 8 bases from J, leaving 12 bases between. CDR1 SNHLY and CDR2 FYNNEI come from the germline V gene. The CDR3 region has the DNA TGTGCCAGCCGAAACAGGGTCGAAGCTTTCTTT. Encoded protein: CASRNRVEAFF.

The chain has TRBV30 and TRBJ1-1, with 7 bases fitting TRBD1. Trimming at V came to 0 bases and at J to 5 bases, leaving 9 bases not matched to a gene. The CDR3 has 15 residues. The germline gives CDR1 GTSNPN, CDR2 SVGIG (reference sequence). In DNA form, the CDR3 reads TGTGCCTGGAGTGTAGGCGGGACAGCGGCGACTGAAGCTTTCTTT. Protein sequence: CAWSVGGTAATEAFF.

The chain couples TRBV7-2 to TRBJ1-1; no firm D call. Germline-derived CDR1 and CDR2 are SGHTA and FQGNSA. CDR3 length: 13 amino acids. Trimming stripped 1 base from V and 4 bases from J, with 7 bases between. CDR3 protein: CASSLVGATEAFF. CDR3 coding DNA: TGTGCCAGCAGCTTAGTAGGAGCCACTGAAGCTTTCTTT. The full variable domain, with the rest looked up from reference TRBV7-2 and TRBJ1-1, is GAGVSQSPSNKVTEKGKDVELRCDPISGHTALYWYRQSLGQGLEFLIYFQGNSAPDKSGLPSDRFSAERTGGSVSTLTIQRTQQEDSAVYLCASSLVGATEAFFGQGTRLTVV.

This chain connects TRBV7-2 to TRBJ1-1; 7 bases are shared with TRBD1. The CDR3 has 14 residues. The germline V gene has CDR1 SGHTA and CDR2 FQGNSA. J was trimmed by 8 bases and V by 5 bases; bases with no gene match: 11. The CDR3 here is CASSPPFRQGEAFF. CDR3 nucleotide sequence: TGTGCCAGCAGCCCCCCTTTTCGACAGGGAGAAGCTTTCTTT.

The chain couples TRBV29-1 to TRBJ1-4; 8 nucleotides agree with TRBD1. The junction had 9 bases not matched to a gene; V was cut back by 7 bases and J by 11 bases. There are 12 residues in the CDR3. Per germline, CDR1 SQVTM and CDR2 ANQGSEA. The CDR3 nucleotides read TGCAGCGCAACCCATCCAGGGGGCAAACTGTTTTTT. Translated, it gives CSATHPGGKLFF.

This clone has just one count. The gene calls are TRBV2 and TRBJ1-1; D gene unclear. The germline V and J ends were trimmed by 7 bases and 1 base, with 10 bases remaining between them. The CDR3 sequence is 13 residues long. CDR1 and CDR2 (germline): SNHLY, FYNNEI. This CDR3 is CASTSTKNTEAFF. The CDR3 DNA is TGTGCCAGCACCTCGACAAAGAACACTGAAGCTTTCTTT.

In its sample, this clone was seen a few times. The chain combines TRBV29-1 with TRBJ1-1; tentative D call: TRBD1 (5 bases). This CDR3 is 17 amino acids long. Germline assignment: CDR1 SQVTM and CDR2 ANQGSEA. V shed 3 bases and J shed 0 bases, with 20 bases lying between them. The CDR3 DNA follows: TGCAGCGTTGAGGGTGGGGGTGAGGGTCGTATGAACACTGAAGCTTTCTTT. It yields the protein CSVEGGGEGRMNTEAFF.

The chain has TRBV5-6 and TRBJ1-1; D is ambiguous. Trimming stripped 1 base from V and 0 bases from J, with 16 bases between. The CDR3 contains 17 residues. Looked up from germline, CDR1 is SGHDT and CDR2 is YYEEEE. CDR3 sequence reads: CASSLSLDRVMNTEAFF. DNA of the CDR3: TGTGCCAGCAGCTTGTCCCTTGACCGGGTCATGAACACTGAAGCTTTCTTT.

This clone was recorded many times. This CDR3 is CASSSEGHGELFF. Written as DNA, the CDR3 is TGTGCCAGCAGTTCGGAGGGGCACGGGGAGCTGTTTTTT. The chain employs TRBV11-2 and TRBJ2-2, with D possibly matching TRBD2 (6 bases). Germline V lookup: CDR1 SGHAT, CDR2 FQNNGV. The V and J ends lost 6 bases and 7 bases respectively, with 12 bases between them. This CDR3 is 13 amino acids long. Drawing the rest from reference TRBV11-2 and TRBJ2-2, the complete variable domain is EAGVAQSPRYKIIEKRQSVAFWCNPISGHATLYWYQQILGQGPKLLIQFQNNGVVDDSQLPKDRFSAERLKGVDSTLKIQPAKLEDSAVYLCASSSEGHGELFFGEGSRLTVL.

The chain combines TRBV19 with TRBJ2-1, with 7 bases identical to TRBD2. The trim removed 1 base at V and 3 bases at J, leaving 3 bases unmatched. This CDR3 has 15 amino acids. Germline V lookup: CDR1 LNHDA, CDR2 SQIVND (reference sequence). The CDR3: CASSIAGGNYNEQFF. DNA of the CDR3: TGTGCCAGTAGTATAGCGGGGGGTAACTACAATGAGCAGTTCTTC.

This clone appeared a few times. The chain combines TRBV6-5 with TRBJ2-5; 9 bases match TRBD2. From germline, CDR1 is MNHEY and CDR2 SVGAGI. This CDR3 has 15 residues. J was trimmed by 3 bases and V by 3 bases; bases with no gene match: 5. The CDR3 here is CASSYRTSAKETQYF. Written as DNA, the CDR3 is TGTGCCAGCAGTTATAGGACTAGCGCGAAAGAGACCCAGTACTTC.

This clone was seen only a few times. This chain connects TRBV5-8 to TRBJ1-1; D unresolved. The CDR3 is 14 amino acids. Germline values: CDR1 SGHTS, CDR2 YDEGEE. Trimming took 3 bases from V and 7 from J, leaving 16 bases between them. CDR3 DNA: TGTGCCAGCAGCTACGTGGCCTTAGGACGTGAAGCTTTCTTT. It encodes CASSYVALGREAFF.

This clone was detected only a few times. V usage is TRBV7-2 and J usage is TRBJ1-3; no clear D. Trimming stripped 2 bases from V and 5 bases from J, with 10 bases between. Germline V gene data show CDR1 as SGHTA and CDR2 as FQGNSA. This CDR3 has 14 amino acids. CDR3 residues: CASSLSGSRNTIYF. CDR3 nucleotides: TGTGCCAGCAGCTTATCTGGTTCTAGAAACACCATATATTTT. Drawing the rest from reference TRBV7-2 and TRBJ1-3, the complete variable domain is GAGVSQSPSNKVTEKGKDVELRCDPISGHTALYWYRQSLGQGLEFLIYFQGNSAPDKSGLPSDRFSAERTGGSVSTLTIQRTQQEDSAVYLCASSLSGSRNTIYFGEGSWLTVV.

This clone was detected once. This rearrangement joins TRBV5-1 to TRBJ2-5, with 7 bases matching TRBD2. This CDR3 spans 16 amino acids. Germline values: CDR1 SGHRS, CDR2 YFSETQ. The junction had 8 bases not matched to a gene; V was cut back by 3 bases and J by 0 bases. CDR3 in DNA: TGCGCCAGCAGCTCCCGACCCACTAGCGACCAAGAGACCCAGTACTTC. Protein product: CASSSRPTSDQETQYF. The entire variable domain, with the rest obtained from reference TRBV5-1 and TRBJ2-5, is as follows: KAGVTQTPRYLIKTRGQQVTLSCSPISGHRSVSWYQQTPGQGLQFLFEYFSETQRNKGNFPGRFSGRQFSNSRSEMNVSTLELGDSALYLCASSSRPTSDQETQYFGPGTRLLVL.

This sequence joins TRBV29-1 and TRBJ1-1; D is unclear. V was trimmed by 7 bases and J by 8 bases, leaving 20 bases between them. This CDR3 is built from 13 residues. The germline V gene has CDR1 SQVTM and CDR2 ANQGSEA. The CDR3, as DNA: TGCAGCGCTGCTGCGTCATACATGGTGGAAGCTTTCTTT. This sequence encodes CSAAASYMVEAFF.

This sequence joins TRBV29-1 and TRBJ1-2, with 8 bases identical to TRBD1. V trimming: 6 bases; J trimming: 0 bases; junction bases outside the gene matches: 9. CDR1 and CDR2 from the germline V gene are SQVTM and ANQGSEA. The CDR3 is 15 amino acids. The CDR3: CSVILQGGANYGYTF. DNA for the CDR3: TGCAGCGTCATATTACAGGGGGGAGCTAACTATGGCTACACCTTC.

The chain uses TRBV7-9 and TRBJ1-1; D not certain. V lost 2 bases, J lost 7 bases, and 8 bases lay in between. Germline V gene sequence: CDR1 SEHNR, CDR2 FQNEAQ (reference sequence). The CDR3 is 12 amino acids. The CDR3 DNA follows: TGTGCCAGCAGCTTAAAGGTTTTTGAAGCTTTCTTT. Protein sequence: CASSLKVFEAFF.

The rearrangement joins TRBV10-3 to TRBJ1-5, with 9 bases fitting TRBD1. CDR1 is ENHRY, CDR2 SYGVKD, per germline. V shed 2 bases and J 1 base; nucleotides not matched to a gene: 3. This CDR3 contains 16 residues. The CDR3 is CAISEGTGNSNQPQHF. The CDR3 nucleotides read TGTGCCATCAGTGAGGGGACAGGGAACAGCAATCAGCCCCAGCATTTT.

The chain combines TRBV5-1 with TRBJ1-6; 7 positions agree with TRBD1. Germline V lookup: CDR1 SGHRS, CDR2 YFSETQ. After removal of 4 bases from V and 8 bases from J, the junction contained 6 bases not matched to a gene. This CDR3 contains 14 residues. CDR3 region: CASSLGQQDSPLHF. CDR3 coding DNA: TGCGCCAGCAGCCTGGGACAGCAGGATTCACCCCTCCACTTT. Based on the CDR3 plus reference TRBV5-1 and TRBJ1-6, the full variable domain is KAGVTQTPRYLIKTRGQQVTLSCSPISGHRSVSWYQQTPGQGLQFLFEYFSETQRNKGNFPGRFSGRQFSNSRSEMNVSTLELGDSALYLCASSLGQQDSPLHFGNGTRLTVT.

DNA for the CDR3: TGTGCCATCAATCCGGGACAATCCCCCTACGAGCAGTACTTC. The encoded protein is CAINPGQSPYEQYF. J is TRBJ2-7 and V is TRBV10-3; maybe TRBD1 (6 bases). The CDR3 is 14 residues long. Looked up from germline, CDR1 is ENHRY and CDR2 is SYGVKD. The V and J ends lost 7 bases and 2 bases respectively, with 15 bases between them.

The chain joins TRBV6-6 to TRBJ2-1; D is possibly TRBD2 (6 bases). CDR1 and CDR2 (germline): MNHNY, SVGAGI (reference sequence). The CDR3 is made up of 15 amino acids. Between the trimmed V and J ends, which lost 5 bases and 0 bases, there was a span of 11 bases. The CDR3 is CASSPIGGSYNEQFF. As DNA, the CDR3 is TGTGCCAGCAGTCCCATCGGGGGCTCCTACAATGAGCAGTTCTTC.

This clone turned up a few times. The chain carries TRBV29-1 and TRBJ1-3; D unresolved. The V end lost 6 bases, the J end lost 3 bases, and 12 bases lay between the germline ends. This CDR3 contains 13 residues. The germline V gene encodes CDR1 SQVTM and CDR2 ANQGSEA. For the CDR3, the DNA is TGCAGCGTCGACCTTCCAGGTGGAAACACCATATATTTT. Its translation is CSVDLPGGNTIYF.

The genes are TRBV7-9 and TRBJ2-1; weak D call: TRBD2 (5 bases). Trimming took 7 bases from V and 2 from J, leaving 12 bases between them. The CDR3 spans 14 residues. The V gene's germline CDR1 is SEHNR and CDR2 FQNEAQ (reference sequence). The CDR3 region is CASTQATTYNEQFF. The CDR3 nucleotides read TGTGCCAGCACCCAAGCGACTACCTACAATGAGCAGTTCTTC.

The CDR3 nucleotides are TGCGCCAGCAGAACGGACAGGGTGAGCATTTGGTATGGCTACACCTTC. Amino acid sequence: CASRTDRVSIWYGYTF. The V and J genes are TRBV23-1 and TRBJ1-2; 8 bases are shared with TRBD1. TRBV23-1 is recorded as an ORF, its role being uncertain. The trim removed 6 bases at V and 5 bases at J, leaving 14 bases unmatched. This CDR3 spans 16 amino acids.

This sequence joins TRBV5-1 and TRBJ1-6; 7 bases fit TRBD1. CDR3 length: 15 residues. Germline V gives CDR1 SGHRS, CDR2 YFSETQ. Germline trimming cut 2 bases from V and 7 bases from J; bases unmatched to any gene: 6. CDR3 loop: CASSLEGARNSPLHF. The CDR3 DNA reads TGCGCCAGCAGCTTAGAGGGGGCAAGGAATTCACCCCTCCACTTT.

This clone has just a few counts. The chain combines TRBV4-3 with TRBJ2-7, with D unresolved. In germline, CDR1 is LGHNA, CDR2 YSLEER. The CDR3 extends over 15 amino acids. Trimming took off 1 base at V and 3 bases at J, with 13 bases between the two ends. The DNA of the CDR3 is TGCGCCAGCAGCCAAGGGGATCAGAGCGACTACGAGCAGTACTTC. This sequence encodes CASSQGDQSDYEQYF.